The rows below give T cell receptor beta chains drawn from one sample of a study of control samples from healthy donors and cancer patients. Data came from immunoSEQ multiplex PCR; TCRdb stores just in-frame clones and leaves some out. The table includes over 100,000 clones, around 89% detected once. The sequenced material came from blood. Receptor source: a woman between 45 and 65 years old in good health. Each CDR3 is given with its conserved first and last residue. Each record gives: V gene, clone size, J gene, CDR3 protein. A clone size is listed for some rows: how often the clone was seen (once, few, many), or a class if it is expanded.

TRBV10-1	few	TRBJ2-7	CASSPDSPLYEQYF
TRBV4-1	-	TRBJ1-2	CASSQEAPGGYGYTF
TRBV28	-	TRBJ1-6	CASSLPSTAYNSPLHF
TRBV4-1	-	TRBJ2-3	CASSQAIGVGTLVTDTQYF
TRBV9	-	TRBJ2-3	CASSVSPLTDTQYF
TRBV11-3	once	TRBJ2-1	CASSLGLAGVSEQFF
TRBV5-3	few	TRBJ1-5	CAGTERMKPQHF
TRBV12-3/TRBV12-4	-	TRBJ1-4	CASRKLGREKLFF
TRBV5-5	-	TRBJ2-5	CASSLAGGNLQETQYF
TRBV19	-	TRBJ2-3	CASGMSGGVGTDTQYF
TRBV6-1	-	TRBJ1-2	CASSEEVNGYTF
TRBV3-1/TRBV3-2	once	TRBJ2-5	CASSPGLAGGGETQYF
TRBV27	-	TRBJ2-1	CASSLFPPGGAPLSYNEQFF
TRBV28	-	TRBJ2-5	CASSFLVGQVSQYF
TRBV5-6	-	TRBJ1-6	CASSFPTAVAPLHF
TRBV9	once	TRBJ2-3	CASSVVMGGHSTDTQYF
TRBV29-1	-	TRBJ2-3	CSVEGRLTDTQYF
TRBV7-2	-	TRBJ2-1	CASSLIIQTRSYNEQFF
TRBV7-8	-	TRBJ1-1	CASSLLMGITEAFF
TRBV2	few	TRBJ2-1	CASSDSQLNEQFF
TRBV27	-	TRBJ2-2	CASRVAGRANTGELFF
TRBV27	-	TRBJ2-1	CASSKDRARGSYNEQFF
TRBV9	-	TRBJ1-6	CASSATDSYNSPLHF
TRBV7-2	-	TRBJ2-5	CASSLNTGAETQYF
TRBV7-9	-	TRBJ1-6	CASSLNSRYNSPLHF
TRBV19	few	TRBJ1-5	CASSIKQGPQPQHF
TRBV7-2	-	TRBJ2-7	CASSLTGGESYEQYF
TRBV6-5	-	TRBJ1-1	CASSLGQTEAFF
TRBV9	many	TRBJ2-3	CASSVSGDYTDTQYF
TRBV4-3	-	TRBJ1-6	CASSQSGRNSPLHF
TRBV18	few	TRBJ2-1	CASSLPGTGYNEQFF
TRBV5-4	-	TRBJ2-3	CATRDSSTDTQYF
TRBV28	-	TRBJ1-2	CASSLGQGNYGYTF
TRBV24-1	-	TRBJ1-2	CATSDFSGGDYGYTF
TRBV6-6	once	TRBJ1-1	CASSYDTGGWEAFF
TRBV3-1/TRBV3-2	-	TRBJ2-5	CASSQGGPIGETQYF
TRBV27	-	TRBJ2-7	CASSFTSPPGQPPYEQYF
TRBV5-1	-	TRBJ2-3	CASRNSGDSTDTQYF
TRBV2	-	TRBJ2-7	CASSERWEQYF
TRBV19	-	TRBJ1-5	CASSLGGLAQHF
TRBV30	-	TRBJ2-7	CAWSRALVYEQYF